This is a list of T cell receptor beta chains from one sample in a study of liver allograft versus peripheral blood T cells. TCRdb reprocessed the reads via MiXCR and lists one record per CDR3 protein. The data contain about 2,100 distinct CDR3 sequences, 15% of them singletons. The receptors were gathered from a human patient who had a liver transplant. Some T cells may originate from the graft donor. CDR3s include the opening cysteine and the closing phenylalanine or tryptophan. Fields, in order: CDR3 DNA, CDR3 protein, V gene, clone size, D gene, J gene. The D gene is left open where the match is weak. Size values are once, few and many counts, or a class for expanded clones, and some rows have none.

TGTGCCAGCAGCATGGGACAGAACACTGAAGCTTTCTTT	CASSMGQNTEAFF	TRBV9	few	-	TRBJ1-1
TGTGCCATCAGTGAGGACCCGGGGCGGGGAAACACCATATATTTT	CAISEDPGRGNTIYF	TRBV10-3	medium-sized	-	TRBJ1-3
TGCAGCGTTCGGATAACCGAGCAGTACTTC	CSVRITEQYF	TRBV29-1	large	-	TRBJ2-7
TGTGCCAGTAGTACCCGGCAAGCCGGGAACCTCTATGGCTACACCTTC	CASSTRQAGNLYGYTF	TRBV19	large	-	TRBJ1-2
TGTGCCAGCAGCCGACAGGGAGCTAGGGGCACTGAAGCTTTCTTT	CASSRQGARGTEAFF	TRBV11-2	medium-sized	TRBD1	TRBJ1-1
TGTGCCAGTAGTAGGGACACCCCCGGTGTTGGCTACACCTTC	CASSRDTPGVGYTF	TRBV19	large	-	TRBJ1-2
TGCAGTGCAGAGAAGGGGGGGGCTTATGGCTACACCTTC	CSAEKGGAYGYTF	TRBV20-1	large	-	TRBJ1-2
TGTGCCTGGAGTGGGGGGACAGGGGGCGGGACTGAAGCTTTCTTT	CAWSGGTGGGTEAFF	TRBV30	-	TRBD1	TRBJ1-1
TGTGCCAGCAGTTCCCCCCAGGGGACAGGGACGGCTGGCTACACCTTC	CASSSPQGTGTAGYTF	TRBV12-3/TRBV12-4	medium-sized	TRBD1	TRBJ1-2
TGTGCCATCAGTGAGCCAGGGAACACCGGGGAGCTGTTTTTT	CAISEPGNTGELFF	TRBV10-3	medium-sized	-	TRBJ2-2
TGTGCCAGCTCACCAAGAGGGGGCAATCAGCCCCAGCATTTT	CASSPRGGNQPQHF	TRBV18	large	-	TRBJ1-5
TGTGCCAGCAGTTACGAGCCCGGGACAGGGGGCGGGGGCTATGGCTACACCTTC	CASSYEPGTGGGGYGYTF	TRBV6-6	medium-sized	TRBD1	TRBJ1-2
TGTGCCAGCAGTTTGGGGCGGGGGGAGACCCAGTACTTC	CASSLGRGETQYF	TRBV27	medium-sized	TRBD2	TRBJ2-5
TGTGCCAGCAGCTTTTCCCCGGGACAGACCTACGAGCAGTACTTC	CASSFSPGQTYEQYF	TRBV11-2	large	TRBD1	TRBJ2-7
TGTGCCAGCTCATCGTTTGGTGGGGGCTACGAGCAGTACTTC	CASSSFGGGYEQYF	TRBV18	medium-sized	-	TRBJ2-7
TGTGCCAGCAGCTCCGGACAGGGTTATCAGCCCCAGCATTTT	CASSSGQGYQPQHF	TRBV7-4	-	TRBD1	TRBJ1-5
TGTGCCATCAGTGGAACAGGGGGCGCCCACAATGAGCAGTTCTTC	CAISGTGGAHNEQFF	TRBV10-3	medium-sized	TRBD1	TRBJ2-1
TGTGCCAGCGCGCTCGATTATCCTGATAATTCACCCCTCCACTTT	CASALDYPDNSPLHF	TRBV27	large	-	TRBJ1-6
TGTGCCAGCAGCTACCGGGACTATGGGCCTGGGGCCAACGTCCTGACTTTC	CASSYRDYGPGANVLTF	TRBV7-9	-	TRBD2	TRBJ2-6
TGTGCCAGCAGTGAATATAAGGGAACAGATACGCAGTATTTT	CASSEYKGTDTQYF	TRBV25-1	many	-	TRBJ2-3
TGCAGTGCTAGAGATCTGGGACAGGGACTCGGCGGCTACACCTTC	CSARDLGQGLGGYTF	TRBV20-1	large	TRBD1	TRBJ1-2
TGTGCCAGCAGTCCTCCTAGCTTAGGTACGCAGTATTTT	CASSPPSLGTQYF	TRBV3-1	many	-	TRBJ2-3
TGTGCCAGCAGGTACGGACAGCACTATGGCTACACCTTC	CASRYGQHYGYTF	TRBV6-5	large	-	TRBJ1-2
TGTGCCAGCAGTCCAATGGGGTCCTACAATGAGCAGTTCTTC	CASSPMGSYNEQFF	TRBV7-2	many	-	TRBJ2-1
TGTGCCAACAGTTTGTCTAACACTGAAGCTTTCTTT	CANSLSNTEAFF	TRBV28	-	-	TRBJ1-1
TGTGCCAGCAGCTTACAGGGAGTGGGAAACTATGGCTACACCTTC	CASSLQGVGNYGYTF	TRBV6-5	large	-	TRBJ1-2
TGTGCCAGCAGCTTGGGCGGGGGTCAGCCCCAGCATTTT	CASSLGGGQPQHF	TRBV5-5	-	-	TRBJ1-5
TGTGCCAGCAGCCGCCGGGGGACAGGGCGGTTCTTC	CASSRRGTGRFF	TRBV6-2/TRBV6-3	medium-sized	TRBD1	TRBJ2-1